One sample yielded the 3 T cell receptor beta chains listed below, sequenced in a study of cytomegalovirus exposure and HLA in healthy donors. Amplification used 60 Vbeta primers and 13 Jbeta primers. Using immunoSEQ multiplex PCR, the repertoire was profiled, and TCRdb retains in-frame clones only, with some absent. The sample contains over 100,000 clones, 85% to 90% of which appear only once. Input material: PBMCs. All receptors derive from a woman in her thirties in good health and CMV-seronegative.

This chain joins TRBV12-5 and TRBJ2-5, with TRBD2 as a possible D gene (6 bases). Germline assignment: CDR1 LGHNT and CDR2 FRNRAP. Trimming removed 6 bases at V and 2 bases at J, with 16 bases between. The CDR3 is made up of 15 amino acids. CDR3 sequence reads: CASGAGGGRQETQYF. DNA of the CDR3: TGTGCTAGTGGAGCCGGGGGAGGTCGGCAAGAGACCCAGTACTTC.

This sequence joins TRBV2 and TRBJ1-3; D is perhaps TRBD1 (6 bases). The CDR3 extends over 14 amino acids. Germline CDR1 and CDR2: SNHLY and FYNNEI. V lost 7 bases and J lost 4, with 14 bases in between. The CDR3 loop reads CASNPDRSGNTIYF. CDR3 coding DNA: TGTGCCAGCAACCCCGACAGGTCCGGAAACACCATATATTTT.

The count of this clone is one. The CDR3 bases are TGTGCCAGTAGCACCTCAGCGGGAGACACAGATACGCAGTATTTT. Its translation is CASSTSAGDTDTQYF. This chain joins TRBV19 and TRBJ2-3; 8 bases line up with TRBD2. This CDR3 spans 15 amino acids. Germline CDR1 reads LNHDA; CDR2 reads SQIVND (reference sequence). V lost 6 bases, J lost 2 bases, and 7 bases stayed unmatched.